This TCR beta chain came from a study of blood T cells in healthy people across ages. Primers used in a second PCR of about 6 to 12 cycles were a sample-barcoded 5' primer and a J-beta primer mix. Samples each returned at least 3 million CDR3-containing paired-end reads. A single record per CDR3 protein comes from TCRdb applying MiXCR to the 5' RACE reads. The sample holds 600,000 or so distinct CDR3 sequences; about 45% are singletons and the top ten take 20% to 25%. This clonotype showed up just a few times. Staff drew around 10 milliliters of peripheral blood from each donor. Total RNA was extracted at no less than 5.5 micrograms per sample. Germline loops: CDR1 SQVTM, CDR2 ANQGSEA. The CDR3 loop spans 16 amino acids. V lost 6 bases and J lost 6; bases outside the gene matches: 16.

The TCR originated in a man older than 75 in good health. The sequenced sample consisted of blood. The V call is TRBV29-1, the J call TRBJ2-3; 9 bases fit TRBD2. In DNA form, the CDR3 reads TGCAGCGTCCGATATTTGACTAGCGGAGTTGGTGATACGCAGTATTTT. Protein product: CSVRYLTSGVGDTQYF.